This T cell receptor (beta chain) was retrieved from a study of blood T cell repertoires in COVID-19. Study information: COVID-19 samples, acute and convalescent, were from the United States, Italy and Spain. T cells, B-cell-depleted T cells, or PBMCs provided the cDNA or gDNA that served as material.

The CDR3 is made up of 13 amino acids. The V end was cut by 0 bases, the J end by 5 bases, with 6 bases between. In germline, CDR1 is WNHNN, CDR2 SYGVQD (reference sequence). How the authors handled the data: Amplified reference gene primers provided the basis for estimating nucleated cell counts. TCRdb keeps only in-frame clones here, not all; method: immunoSEQ multiplex PCR. Clone size and the V and J calls come from that table; the DNA yielded D and trimming. The sample carries fewer than 150,000 clones, roughly 90% recorded once. The source is a middle-aged man with active or convalescent COVID-19. Sequencing input: peripheral blood. V usage is TRBV10-1 and J usage is TRBJ2-3, with D hard to call. As DNA, the CDR3 is TGCGCCAGCAGTGAGTCATTCGTAGATACGCAGTATTTT. Its translation is CASSESFVDTQYF.